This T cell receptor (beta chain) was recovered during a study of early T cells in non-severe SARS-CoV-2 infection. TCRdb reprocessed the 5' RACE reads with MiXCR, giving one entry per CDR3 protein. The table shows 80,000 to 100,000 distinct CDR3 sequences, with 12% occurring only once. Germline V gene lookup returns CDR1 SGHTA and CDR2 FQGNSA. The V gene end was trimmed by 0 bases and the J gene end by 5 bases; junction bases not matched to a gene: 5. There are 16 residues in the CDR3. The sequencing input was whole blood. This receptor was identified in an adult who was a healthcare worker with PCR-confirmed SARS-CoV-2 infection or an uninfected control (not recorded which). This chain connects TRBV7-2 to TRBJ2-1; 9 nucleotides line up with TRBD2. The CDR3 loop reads CASSLAQASGNNEQFF. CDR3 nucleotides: TGTGCCAGCAGCTTAGCGCAGGCTAGCGGGAACAATGAGCAGTTCTTC.